This T cell receptor (beta chain) was sequenced during a study of T cell responses to AZD1222 COVID-19 vaccine. The study's findings and limits: Repertoire samples came only from after the peak T cell response. White British donors predominated, females outnumbered males, and clonal diversity was possibly underestimated.

Sequencing was performed with immunoSEQ multiplex PCR; in TCRdb, only in-frame clones are kept and a portion is missing. The sample contains about 210,000 clones, approximately 94% of which appear only once. Trimming pared 4 bases from V and 3 bases from J, leaving 17 bases between. Germline lookup yields CDR1 SGHTA and CDR2 FQGTGA. The CDR3 has 16 amino acids. As regards this clone: Its antigen remains unknown.

This receptor was obtained from an adult who received the MenACWY meningococcal vaccine as a control. Material: peripheral blood, obtained 28 days after the second dose of the MenACWY control vaccine. This chain links TRBV7-3 with TRBJ2-3; D unclear. The CDR3 reads CASSSKPERSTDTQYF. The CDR3 bases are TGTGCCAGCAGCTCCAAACCCGAAAGGTCGACAGATACGCAGTATTTT.